Below are 3 T cell receptor beta chains sequenced from a single sample in a study of blood T cells in healthy people across ages. Using a J-beta primer mix together with a sample-barcoded 5' primer, a second PCR was run for roughly 7 to 12 cycles. Via MiXCR, TCRdb re-called the 5' RACE reads, giving one row per CDR3 protein. In the table there are approximately 790,000 distinct CDR3 sequences, around 62% of which are singletons. The sequenced material came from blood. These receptors were obtained from a young man in good health.

The gene calls are TRBV12-3 or TRBV12-4 and TRBJ2-4, with TRBD2 matching 7 bases. The V gene end was trimmed by 3 bases and the J gene end by 5 bases; junction bases not matched to a gene: 4. CDR3 length equals 14 residues. The CDR3 protein is CASSFGGTQNIQYF. The CDR3 coding sequence is TGTGCCAGCAGTTTCGGGGGGACTCAAAACATTCAGTACTTC.

This chain uses TRBV7-9 with TRBJ2-1; D is perhaps TRBD2 (6 bases). The V gene lost 2 bases and the J gene lost 7 bases, with 18 bases spanning the gap. Germline values: CDR1 SEHNR, CDR2 FQNEAQ (reference sequence). The CDR3 contains 16 residues. The CDR3 loop reads CASSLFGDLDGNEQFF. The CDR3 region has the DNA TGTGCCAGCAGCTTATTCGGGGACTTAGACGGGAATGAGCAGTTCTTC.

The CDR3 here is CASSLVARDEQFF. The CDR3 nucleotides are TGTGCCAGCAGCTTAGTGGCTAGGGATGAGCAGTTCTTC. The V gene is TRBV7-2, the J gene TRBJ2-1; D remains unclear. This CDR3 is 13 amino acids long. Germline CDR1 SGHTA, CDR2 FQGNSA. The V gene lost 1 base and the J gene lost 8 bases, with 9 bases spanning the gap.